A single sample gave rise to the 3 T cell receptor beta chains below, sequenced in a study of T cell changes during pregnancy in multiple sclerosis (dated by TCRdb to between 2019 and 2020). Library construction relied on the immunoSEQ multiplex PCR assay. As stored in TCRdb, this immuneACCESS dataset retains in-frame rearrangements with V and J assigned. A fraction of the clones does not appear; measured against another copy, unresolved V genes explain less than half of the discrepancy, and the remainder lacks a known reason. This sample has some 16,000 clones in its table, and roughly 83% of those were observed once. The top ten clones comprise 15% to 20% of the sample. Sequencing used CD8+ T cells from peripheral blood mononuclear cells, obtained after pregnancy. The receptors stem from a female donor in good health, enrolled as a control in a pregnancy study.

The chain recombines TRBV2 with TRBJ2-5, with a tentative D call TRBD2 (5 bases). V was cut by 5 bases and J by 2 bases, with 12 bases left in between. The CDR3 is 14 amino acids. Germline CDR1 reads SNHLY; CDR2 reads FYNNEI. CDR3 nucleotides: TGTGCCAGCAGTCCCCAGCGGATACAAGAGACCCAGTACTTC. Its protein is CASSPQRIQETQYF.

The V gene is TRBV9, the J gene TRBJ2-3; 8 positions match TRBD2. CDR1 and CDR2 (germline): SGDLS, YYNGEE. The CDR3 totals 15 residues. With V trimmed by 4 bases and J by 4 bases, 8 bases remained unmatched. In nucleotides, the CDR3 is TGTGCCAGCAGCCAACGGGGGGGCCGCCCAGATACGCAGTATTTT. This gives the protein CASSQRGGRPDTQYF.

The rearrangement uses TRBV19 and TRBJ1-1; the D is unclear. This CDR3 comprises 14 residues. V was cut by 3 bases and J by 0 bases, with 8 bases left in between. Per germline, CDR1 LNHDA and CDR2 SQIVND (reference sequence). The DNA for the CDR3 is TGTGCCAGTAGTATTTCGGGTATGAACACTGAAGCTTTCTTT. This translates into CASSISGMNTEAFF.